This T cell receptor beta chain is drawn from a study of cytomegalovirus exposure and HLA in healthy donors. Study results and caveats: In a later analysis, TCR beta V- and J-gene trimming showed a link to a missense DCLRE1C variant. There were some V segments, including TRBV6-2 and TRBV6-3, excluded as indistinguishable.

V was pared by 2 bases and J by 1 base, with 3 bases of the junction left unmatched. Germline loops: CDR1 GTSNPN, CDR2 SVGIG (reference sequence). This CDR3 has 14 amino acids. PCR used 60 Vbeta primers and 13 Jbeta primers. The method was immunoSEQ multiplex PCR; TCRdb's version includes in-frame clones alone and lacks a portion of them. Among more than 90,000 clones, roughly three quarters were seen once, and the ten largest hold approximately 3%. This clone was found a few times. The antigen remains undetermined. This TCR was sampled from a woman under 30 in good health and CMV-seropositive. The gene calls are TRBV30 and TRBJ1-1, with TRBD1 matching 8 bases. Sequenced material: PBMCs. CDR3 DNA sequence: TGTGCCTGGAGTTTTGGGACAGGGAACACTGAAGCTTTCTTT. The encoded protein is CAWSFGTGNTEAFF.